What follows are 22 T cell receptor beta chains derived from one specimen sequenced in a study of cytomegalovirus exposure and HLA in healthy donors (dated by TCRdb to about 2017). Libraries were constructed by the immunoSEQ multiplex PCR assay. The multiplex PCR relied on a mix of 60 forward primers for TCR Vbeta segments and 13 reverse primers for TCR Jbeta segments. TCRdb's version of the immuneACCESS table is confined to in-frame rearrangements and falls short of the full clone set. An unresolved V gene accounts for under half of the shortfall where checked; the remainder is of unknown origin. Within this sample are 60,000 to 75,000 clones, with 55% to 75% of them counted one time only. Of the sample, about an eighth is held by the ten largest clones. Material for sequencing was PBMCs. Receptors were obtained from a woman between 40 and 55 years old in good health and CMV-seropositive.

V and J are TRBV20-1 and TRBJ2-7; 7 positions agree with TRBD2. CDR1 DFQATT and CDR2 SNEGSKA come from the germline V gene (reference sequence). Losses at the gene ends were 6 bases for V and 5 bases for J; bases not matched to a gene: 4. The CDR3 extends over 11 amino acids. CDR3: CSAGAGDEQYF. CDR3 nucleotides: TGCAGTGCCGGGGCGGGGGACGAGCAGTACTTC.

The chain couples TRBV11-2 to TRBJ1-5; D is possibly TRBD1 (5 bases). Trimming cost V 0 bases and J 2 bases, with 8 bases left between them. Germline V gives CDR1 SGHAT, CDR2 FQNNGV. The CDR3 consists of 15 residues. In DNA form, the CDR3 reads TGTGCCAGCAGCTTAGATGTAGGGGGCAATCAGCCCCAGCATTTT. Protein sequence: CASSLDVGGNQPQHF.

The J gene is TRBJ1-6, the V gene TRBV6-5; possibly TRBD1 for D (6 bases). V was cut by 1 base and J by 8 bases, with 9 bases left in between. The CDR3 contains 14 residues. The germline V gene encodes CDR1 MNHEY and CDR2 SVGAGI. The CDR3 loop is CASSYYNRDSPLHF. In DNA, the CDR3 is TGTGCCAGCAGTTACTATAACAGGGATTCACCCCTCCACTTT.

This clone was counted a few times. The DNA for the CDR3 is TGTGCCATCAGCCAGGGATTGAGCTATGGCTACACCTTC. Translating it yields CAISQGLSYGYTF. V is TRBV10-3 and J is TRBJ1-2, with a weak D call TRBD1 (5 bases). Germline V gene sequence: CDR1 ENHRY, CDR2 SYGVKD. This CDR3 has 13 amino acids. V was clipped by 6 bases and J by 4 bases, with 12 bases between them.

This clone was seen just once. This rearrangement joins TRBV7-9 to TRBJ1-5, with 7 bases fitting TRBD1. Trimming at V came to 5 bases and at J to 2 bases, leaving 9 bases not matched to a gene. CDR1 SEHNR and CDR2 FQNEAQ come from the germline V gene (reference sequence). There are 16 residues in the CDR3. The CDR3: CASSHDTGQGNQPQHF. The CDR3 DNA reads TGTGCCAGCAGCCACGATACAGGACAGGGCAATCAGCCCCAGCATTTT.

The CDR3: CASSRRGDKDTQYF. In DNA, the CDR3 is TGTGCCAGTAGTCGGCGGGGGGACAAAGATACGCAGTATTTT. This sequence joins TRBV19 and TRBJ2-3; 8 bases agree with TRBD2. Germline CDR1 is LNHDA and CDR2 is SQIVND (reference sequence). The length of the CDR3 is 14 residues. Germline trimming cut 5 bases from V and 5 bases from J; bases unmatched to any gene: 6.

V and J are TRBV11-3 and TRBJ2-5; no firm D call. The CDR3 loop spans 14 amino acids. Per germline, CDR1 SGHNT and CDR2 YENEEA. The V end was cut by 1 base, the J end by 5 bases, with 11 bases between. This CDR3 reads CASSLGGNGETQYF. The CDR3 DNA follows: TGTGCCAGCAGCTTAGGCGGAAACGGGGAGACCCAGTACTTC.

The rearrangement links TRBV18 to TRBJ2-7; TRBD2 matches at 11 bases. The V gene end was trimmed by 6 bases and the J gene end by 5 bases; junction bases not matched to a gene: 3. CDR1 KGHSH and CDR2 LQKENI come from the germline V gene. There are 13 residues in the CDR3. CDR3 in amino acids: CASSSGGANEQYF. The CDR3, as DNA: TGTGCCAGCTCTAGCGGGGGGGCAAACGAGCAGTACTTC.

The genes are TRBV5-1 and TRBJ2-7; TRBD2 agrees at 14 bases. CDR1 is SGHRS, CDR2 YFSETQ, per germline. Trimming cost V 5 bases and J 6 bases; bases outside gene matches: 4. This CDR3 is 14 amino acids long. CDR3 sequence: CASRQGTSGSEQYF. In DNA, the CDR3 is TGCGCCAGCAGACAAGGGACTAGCGGGAGCGAGCAGTACTTC.

The chain links TRBV6-4 to TRBJ2-3, with D maybe TRBD1 (6 bases). V was shortened by 0 bases and J by 1 base, with 8 bases between the two germline ends. The CDR3 runs 15 residues. The germline V gene has CDR1 MRHNA and CDR2 SNTAGT. The chain's CDR3 is CASSDSPGGTDTQYF. CDR3 nucleotide sequence: TGTGCCAGCAGTGACTCCCCAGGGGGCACAGATACGCAGTATTTT.

The chain combines TRBV2 with TRBJ1-6; D is possibly TRBD1 (5 bases). The germline V and J ends were trimmed by 6 bases and 6 bases, with 15 bases remaining between them. Germline V gene lookup returns CDR1 SNHLY and CDR2 FYNNEI. The CDR3 covers 15 residues. This CDR3 is CASRKTQQVNSPLHF. DNA for the CDR3: TGTGCCAGCAGAAAAACCCAACAGGTTAATTCACCCCTCCACTTT.

The chain recombines TRBV7-9 with TRBJ1-5; D is ambiguous. Germline-derived CDR1 and CDR2 are SEHNR and FQNEAQ (reference sequence). Deletions cut 1 base from V and 3 bases from J, with 19 bases between. The CDR3 contains 18 residues. This chain's CDR3 is CASSLGAGGRASNQPQHF. CDR3 DNA: TGTGCCAGCAGCTTAGGGGCGGGTGGTAGGGCTTCCAATCAGCCCCAGCATTTT.

The chain carries TRBV9 and TRBJ2-5; no firm D call. Trimming pared 4 bases from V and 2 bases from J, leaving 15 bases between. Germline V lookup: CDR1 SGDLS, CDR2 YYNGEE. The CDR3 length is 15 residues. The CDR3 nucleotides are TGTGCCAGCAGCCCCAGAATAAGTTTGCAAGAGACCCAGTACTTC. Translating gives CASSPRISLQETQYF.

The J gene is TRBJ2-7, the V gene TRBV11-1, with 8 positions matching TRBD1. CDR1 is SGHAT, CDR2 FQDESV, per germline (reference sequence). The junction had 4 bases not matched to a gene; V was cut back by 6 bases and J by 6 bases. The CDR3 covers 12 residues. Here the CDR3 DNA reads TGTGCCAGCAGACCCGGACAGGGCGAGCAGTACTTC. It yields the protein CASRPGQGEQYF.

This clone was recorded only once. The chain joins TRBV5-1 to TRBJ2-5; D call uncertain. The ends were cut back, 0 bases at V and 3 bases at J, with 15 bases in the middle. The CDR3 covers 16 residues. CDR1 is SGHRS, CDR2 YFSETQ, per germline. The CDR3 bases are TGCGCCAGCAGCTTGGAAGTAGTAGTGGTCGAAGAGACCCAGTACTTC. It encodes CASSLEVVVVEETQYF.

The CDR3 is CASSYETGPSGANVLTF. In DNA, the CDR3 is TGCGCCAGCAGCTACGAGACAGGGCCATCTGGGGCCAACGTCCTGACTTTC. The chain is built from TRBV5-1 and TRBJ2-6; TRBD1 matches 7 bases. Unmatched junction bases numbered 7, after V lost 3 bases and J lost 1 base. This CDR3 region has 17 residues. Looked up from germline, CDR1 is SGHRS and CDR2 is YFSETQ.

The chain joins TRBV10-3 to TRBJ1-3, with 8 nucleotides matching TRBD1. CDR1 and CDR2 from the germline V gene are ENHRY and SYGVKD. V gave up 6 bases and J gave up 0 bases; unmatched junction bases: 4. The CDR3 is 15 residues long. For the CDR3, the DNA is TGTGCCATCAGCGGACAGGGCAGCTCTGGAAACACCATATATTTT. Translated, it gives CAISGQGSSGNTIYF.

The chain couples TRBV5-1 to TRBJ2-3; TRBD1 agrees at 11 bases. From germline, CDR1 is SGHRS and CDR2 YFSETQ. The CDR3 covers 18 residues. V lost 1 base and J lost 4; bases outside the gene matches: 11. CDR3 protein: CASSLKDRGRVRPDTQYF. The CDR3 coding sequence is TGCGCCAGCAGCTTGAAGGACAGGGGGCGCGTGAGACCAGATACGCAGTATTTT.

This sequence joins TRBV27 and TRBJ2-1, with 7 nucleotides matching TRBD1. Germline-derived CDR1 and CDR2 are MNHEY and SMNVEV (reference sequence). J was trimmed by 9 bases and V by 2 bases; bases with no gene match: 7. The CDR3 sequence is 14 residues long. For the CDR3, the DNA is TGTGCCAGCAGTTTAAGGGGGCCGGGGAGTGAGCAGTTCTTC. Translation gives CASSLRGPGSEQFF.

This chain joins TRBV4-1 and TRBJ2-3; D possibly corresponds to TRBD1 (5 bases). Trimming removed 1 base at V and 3 bases at J, with 20 bases between. The V gene's germline CDR1 is MGHRA and CDR2 YSYEKL. The CDR3 length is 18 residues. DNA for the CDR3: TGCGCCAGCAGCCAAGCCTTGGTCCAGGGCGTACGAACAGATACGCAGTATTTT. This codes for CASSQALVQGVRTDTQYF.

In this sample, this clone turned up a few times. The chain employs TRBV2 and TRBJ2-1; TRBD1 matches 9 bases. Germline CDR1 reads SNHLY; CDR2 reads FYNNEI. Trimming at V came to 5 bases and at J to 3 bases, leaving 11 bases not matched to a gene. CDR3 length: 17 amino acids. The CDR3 loop reads CASSPGTGRGFYNEQFF. CDR3 bases: TGTGCCAGCAGTCCAGGGACAGGGAGGGGATTCTACAATGAGCAGTTCTTC.

The chain couples TRBV29-1 to TRBJ1-2; maybe TRBD1 (6 bases). Germline values: CDR1 SQVTM, CDR2 ANQGSEA. Trimming removed 7 bases from V and 8 bases from J, with 17 bases in between. The CDR3 covers 12 residues. In DNA, the CDR3 is TGCAGCGGCTCCACGGACAGTATCGGCTACACCTTC. The encoded protein is CSGSTDSIGYTF.